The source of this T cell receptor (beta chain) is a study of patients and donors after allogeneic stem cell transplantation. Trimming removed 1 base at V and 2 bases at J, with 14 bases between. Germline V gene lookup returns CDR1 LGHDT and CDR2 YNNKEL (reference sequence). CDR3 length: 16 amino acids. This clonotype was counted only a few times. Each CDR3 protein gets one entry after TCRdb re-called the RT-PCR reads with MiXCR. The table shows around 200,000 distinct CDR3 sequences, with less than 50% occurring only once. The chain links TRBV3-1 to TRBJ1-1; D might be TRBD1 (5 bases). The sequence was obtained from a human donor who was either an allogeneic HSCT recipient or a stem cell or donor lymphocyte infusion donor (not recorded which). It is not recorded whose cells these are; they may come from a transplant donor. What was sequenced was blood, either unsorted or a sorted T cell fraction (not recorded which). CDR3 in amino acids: CASSQVRGYFNTEAFF. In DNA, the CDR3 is TGTGCCAGCAGCCAAGTTCGGGGCTACTTTAACACTGAAGCTTTCTTT.